This TCR beta chain was found in a study of Ad26.COV2.S vaccination and SARS-CoV-2 variants (dated by TCRdb to the early 2020s). Regarding the research as a whole: Vaccine-arm donors came from COV1001, a multicentre, randomized, double-blind, placebo-controlled phase I-IIa trial of Ad26.COV2.S in healthy adults. Ad26.COV2.S was given intramuscularly at 5x10^10 or 1x10^11 viral particles, as a single shot or as two shots 56 days apart. TCRbeta repertoire sequencing served as the tool for gauging how specific and how broad the SARS-CoV-2-reactive T cell receptors were following Ad26.COV2.S vaccination. A total of 32 samples were included in the TCR-sequenced set, comprising approximately 20 Ad26.COV2.S vaccine recipients, 5 placebo recipients and 8 SARS-CoV-2 convalescent individuals. Participants in the trial were split at random into five groups of five each, receiving low-dose or high-dose Ad26.COV2.S once or twice, or else placebo on both occasions. Blinding of investigators to trial group allocation was maintained during experiments and outcome assessment. On the study overall, not on this receptor specifically: Ad26.COV2.S recipients had higher spike-specific TCR breadth than placebo recipients (P = 0.0014). After vaccination, substantial breadth of spike-specific CD8+ and CD4+ T cell responses was reported. Comparing responses between vaccine doses or regimens was not something the study was powered to do. Vaccine and placebo recipients had comparable non-spike TCR breadth, which fits with the vaccine containing only spike. According to the authors, total T cell responses may have been underestimated by the TCR breadth and depth analyses.

Interpreted using the paper, the treatment or condition label stands for: around 19 received Ad26.COV2.S at low or high dose, single or two shots; about 5 received placebo; per-sample allocation not given. Repertoires of vaccine and placebo recipients were sequenced from samples collected on day 63 after the first injection. Between 29 July and 7 August 2020, Cohort 1b enrolled 25 adults aged 18-55 years at one site in Boston, USA. Ad26.COV2.S was a replication-incompetent adenovirus type 26 vector that expressed a prefusion-stabilized SARS-CoV-2 spike protein derived from the original Wuhan strain. Taken from cysteine to phenylalanine, the CDR3 has 13 residues. The sequence is cut down to CDR3 DNA, 39 bases in frame from base 1. The junction carries 9 bases between V and J, which are trimmed by 2 bases and 9 bases respectively. The CDR1 and CDR2 encoded by the germline V gene are SGHRS and YFSETQ.

TCRbeta CDR3 regions were sequenced with the immunoSEQ Assay. After extraction, genomic DNA underwent amplification by bias-controlled multiplex PCR, followed by high-throughput sequencing. The authors processed their data as follows. To quantify the absolute abundance of each unique TCRbeta CDR3 region, sequences were collapsed and filtered. T cell fraction was estimated by normalizing TCRbeta template counts to usable DNA, which was measured by amplifying reference genes present in all nucleated cells. Repertoire TCRs were annotated as SARS-CoV-2-specific when V gene, CDR3 amino acid sequence and J gene were exactly matched to a known reactive TCR set. MIRA supplied the reference SARS-CoV-2 TCR set, which was filtered for enrichment in COVID-19-positive ImmuneCODE repertoires so that public or cross-reactive TCRs were removed. Using the MIRA antigens, annotated TCRs were further analysed by specific ORF or by position within an ORF. Breadth was defined as annotated unique rearrangements over total unique productive rearrangements; depth was the summed frequency of those rearrangements. Two-sided Wilcoxon rank-sum tests were used to compare TCR breadth between groups. TCRdb carries this immuneACCESS record with in-frame sequences only. Its versions omit some clonotypes, under half of them owing to an unresolved V gene in the studies checked, with the rest unexplained. V and J calls and clone size come straight from that table; D and trimming were deduced from the DNA. Here the sample has some 640,000 clones; around 90% occur a single time. The biggest ten clones account for over 1.3% of the sample.

This clone has only one observation. What antigen it recognizes has not been identified. No base quality information exists; no much larger clone differs at one position. The rearranged chain carries TRBV5-1 and TRBJ1-6, with no confidently assigned D gene. Specimen: peripheral blood, collected in a trial of Ad26.COV2.S vaccine versus placebo. This clonotype originated in a person aged 18-60 years who received the Ad26.COV2.S COVID-19 vaccine or a placebo. The nucleotide sequence reads as follows: TGCGCCAGCAGCTTCGGAGATAGTTCACCCCTCCACTTT. It encodes CASSFGDSSPLHF.